The clone carrying this T cell receptor (beta chain) came up many times. Antigen unknown. The data are from a study of T-cell memory formation after mild COVID-19. Looking at the study overall: Among the donors, TCR clusters were largely specific to each donor.

Study-level points and caveats: CD4/CD8 balance characterized clones contracting day 15 to 85, and CD4+ skew characterized later expanders. Specificity for SARS-CoV-2 was not confirmed among the second-wave clones peaking on day 37.

Constant-segment primers served in 5'RACE that generated TCR alpha and TCR beta cDNA libraries bearing sample barcodes and UMIs. TCRdb reprocessed the 5' RACE reads via MiXCR and lists one record per CDR3 protein. The repertoire holds more than 120,000 distinct CDR3 sequences, 6% to 6.5% seen once, with roughly 1.9% in the top ten. The source of this sequence is an adult woman who had mild COVID-19 (a few samples of this study predate the infection). Cell type and time point are not known. Sequences were obtained from PBMCs or a T cell subset sorted from them (not recorded which).

The CDR3 spells CASSFAGTSGSNNEQFF. In DNA form, the CDR3 reads TGTGCCAGCAGCTTCGCCGGGACTAGCGGGAGCAACAATGAGCAGTTCTTC. The V call is TRBV7-2, the J call TRBJ2-1, with 14 nucleotides matching TRBD2. Germline V gene sequence: CDR1 SGHTA, CDR2 FQGNSA. The CDR3 consists of 17 residues. The ends lost 3 bases at V and 5 bases at J; junction bases unmatched: 6.